The entry below describes one T cell receptor (beta chain). CDR3 length: 16 residues. Per the germline V gene, CDR1 is SGHNT and CDR2 is YYREEE (reference sequence). The V and J ends lost 4 bases and 6 bases, in that order; junction bases with no gene match: 10. This entry comes from a study of blood T cell repertoires in COVID-19. Only in-frame clones appear in the TCRdb table, and some are missing; sequencing was by immunoSEQ multiplex PCR. The sample has roughly 330,000 clones; around 87% are singletons. This TCR was sampled from a woman in her twenties or thirties who had recovered from COVID-19. Source material: PBMCs or T cells enriched from blood (not recorded which). The V gene is TRBV5-4, the J gene TRBJ2-1, with 10 bases matching TRBD2. CDR3 region: CASSTLLAGDPNEQFF. The CDR3, as DNA: TGTGCCAGCAGCACCCTTCTAGCGGGGGACCCCAATGAGCAGTTCTTC.